Included here is one T cell receptor (beta chain) sequence, with context. Its antigen is not yet known. No base qualities exist here, and no much larger clone lies one base off it. Using the deep immunoSEQ assay, TCR CDR3 regions were amplified from genomic DNA by multiplex PCR. Extracted genomic DNA from each cell subset was spread evenly across all wells of several immunoSEQ 96-well plates, with each plate serving as a replicate. For sorted subsets, each replicate PCR was loaded with 200 ng genomic DNA, equivalent to 32,000 or so T cell genomes. Purified libraries were measured with a Qubit 3.0 fluorometer, size-checked on a Bioanalyzer 2100, and measured again with the KAPA Library Quantification kit. Every immunoSEQ 96-well plate was sequenced on a dedicated single-read 150-cycle Illumina NextSeq 550 flow cell. The source study handled its data this way. Because the immunoSEQ output held only junctional sequences and lacked quality scores, the filtering could not match the filtering applied to full-length reads. Sequences were annotated with PyIR, a Python wrapper for IgBLAST v1.9, and V/J genes and CDR3 were assigned using IMGT germline references. Reads with weak V/J assignments (E-value above 1e-6), missing CDR3, stop codons, out-of-frame junctions, or ambiguous translated residues were removed. V3J clonotypes were defined as sequences sharing an identical inferred V gene, J gene, and CDR3 amino acid sequence. The percentage overlap between two repertoires was calculated by dividing the number of shared unique clonotypes by the size of the smaller repertoire. RTK rarefaction, the Chao1 estimator, and Recon v2.1 estimates of unobserved clonotypes were used to assess repertoire richness. For all TCRbeta clonotypes obtained by the gDNA method from several donors, generation probabilities were computed with OLGA. Imported from immuneACCESS, the table was reduced by TCRdb to in-frame sequences with V and J called. These copies leave out some clones; in studies compared against another copy, an unresolved V gene accounts for under half, and the cause of the remainder is not known. V, J and clone size were drawn from that table, and D and trimming were deduced from the DNA. Counted in this sample were about 2 million clones; 90% to 95% of them appeared once. The ten largest clones capture 0.13% of the sample.

These data are taken from a study of shared clonotypes between healthy human individuals (dated by TCRdb to about 2020). Regarding the complete study: A couple of women and three men aged 18 to 49 years were included in the cohort. Per donor, three plates each were used for CD4 naive and CD4 memory, two for CD8 naive, and one for CD8 memory. Blood TCR repertoires of about five healthy adults were deeply sequenced to estimate repertoire size and the extent of clonotype sharing between individuals. Different laboratories and diverse techniques were used to prepare libraries and sequence TCR repertoires, to increase sequencing depth and limit assay-specific biases. Per donor, leukapheresis produced somewhere between about 0.8 and 9 billion PBMCs. What the study reported, not specific to this receptor: Compared with non-shared clonotypes, clonotypes shared by all four sorted-subset donors had higher generation probabilities. Rarefaction of sorted-subset datasets indicated incomplete sequencing despite the large sequencing depth. Sampling was limited to blood, and TCR repertoires in tissue likely differ from TCR repertoires in blood. Naive subsets generally had larger estimated clonotype richness than memory subsets did. About 5% of naive CD4, 3.5% of naive CD8, approximately 2% of memory CD4, and over 0.35% of memory CD8 clonotypes were shared across four donors. The small number of donors limited the genetic and exposure-history diversity represented. Pairwise subsampling indicated that sequencing depth was expected to affect the degree of clonotype sharing among donors.

CDR1 and CDR2, looked up from the germline V gene, are ENHRY and SYGVKD. CDR3 length: 15 amino acids, cysteine to phenylalanine. Only the CDR3 part of the read is kept: 45 bases, read in frame from the first base. The germline V and J ends show losses of 7 bases and 8 bases respectively, and no gene match explains 7 bases of the junction. The donors were healthy, HIV-negative adults who had no recently reported acute infections or vaccinations. All donors were Caucasian adults living in Nashville, Tennessee, USA. Magnetic negative selection was used to enrich CD4+ T cells, after which naive cells were positively selected on CD45RA and the negative fraction became the memory subset. Blood was obtained by leukapheresis, after which PBMCs were separated by Ficoll-Histopaque density gradient centrifugation and cryopreserved in liquid nitrogen vapor phase. Analytical flow cytometry was used to check the purity and quantity of each magnetically sorted T cell population. From each sorted fraction, genomic DNA was isolated and quantified by UV absorbance on a Nanodrop 2000c.

Sequenced material: naive CD4+ T cells sorted from blood. The label giving this sample's cell subset or site can be read as: CD45RA+ positively selected. Rearrangement joined TRBV10-3 to TRBJ2-1; 14 bases in between match TRBD2. The clonotype was recovered from a man aged 18 to 35 in good health. The CDR3 region: CAIKRLAGGPDEQFF. The nucleotides are TGTGCCATCAAGCGACTAGCGGGGGGGCCGGATGAGCAGTTCTTC.